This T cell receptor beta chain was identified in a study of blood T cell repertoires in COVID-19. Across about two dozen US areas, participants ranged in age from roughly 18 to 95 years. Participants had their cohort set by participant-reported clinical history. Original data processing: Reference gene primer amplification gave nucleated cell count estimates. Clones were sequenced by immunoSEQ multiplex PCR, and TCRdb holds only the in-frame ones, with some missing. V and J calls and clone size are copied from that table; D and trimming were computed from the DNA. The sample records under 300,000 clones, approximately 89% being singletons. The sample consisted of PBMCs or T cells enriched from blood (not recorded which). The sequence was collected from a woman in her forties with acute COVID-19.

The CDR3 DNA is TGCGCCAGCAGCCCCGGGGAGGGTGCGTATGGCTACACCTTC. Its translation: CASSPGEGAYGYTF. The chain joins TRBV5-1 to TRBJ1-2; unclear D gene. There are 14 residues in the CDR3. The germline gives CDR1 SGHRS, CDR2 YFSETQ. The germline V and J ends were trimmed by 4 bases and 5 bases, with 15 bases remaining between them.